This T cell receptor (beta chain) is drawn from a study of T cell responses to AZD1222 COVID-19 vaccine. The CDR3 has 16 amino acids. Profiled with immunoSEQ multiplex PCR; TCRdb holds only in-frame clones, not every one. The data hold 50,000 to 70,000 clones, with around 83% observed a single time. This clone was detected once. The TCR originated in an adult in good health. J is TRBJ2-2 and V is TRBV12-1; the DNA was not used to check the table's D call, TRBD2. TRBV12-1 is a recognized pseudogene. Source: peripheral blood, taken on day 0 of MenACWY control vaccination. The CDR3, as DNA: TGTGCCAGCAGCGCTGTTAGAGAGTTGGTTCCCGGGGAGCTGTTTTTT. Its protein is CASSAVRELVPGELFF.